The 10 T cell receptor beta chains given below trace back to one sample, sequenced in a study of blood T cell repertoires in COVID-19. Only in-frame clones appear in the TCRdb table, and some are missing; sequencing was by immunoSEQ multiplex PCR. Of fewer than 90,000 clones detected, about nine tenths appear once; the ten largest clones hold around 15%. Input material: peripheral blood. These receptors originate from a male donor with acute or convalescent COVID-19.

This rearrangement joins TRBV19 to TRBJ1-5; D possibly corresponds to TRBD1 (6 bases). With 7 bases removed from V and 1 base from J, the gap between germline ends came to 11 bases. CDR3 length: 14 amino acids. Germline V gives CDR1 LNHDA, CDR2 SQIVND (reference sequence). CDR3 sequence reads: CASTSTGSNQPQHF. CDR3 sequence (DNA): TGTGCCAGTACCTCGACAGGAAGCAATCAGCCCCAGCATTTT.

The chain carries TRBV19 and TRBJ1-1; D gene unclear. The CDR3 covers 15 residues. The germline V gene encodes CDR1 LNHDA and CDR2 SQIVND (reference sequence). V lost 4 bases and J lost 4, with 16 bases in between. Here the CDR3 DNA reads TGTGCCAGTAGTAACCTAGGAGGTGGTGGCACTGAAGCTTTCTTT. Translated: CASSNLGGGGTEAFF.

The CDR3 DNA reads as TGTGCCTTAGCGGAGGGAACTAAGAGAGATACGCAGTATTTT. Its translation: CALAEGTKRDTQYF. This chain uses TRBV30 with TRBJ2-3; D possibly corresponds to TRBD2 (6 bases). CDR1 is GTSNPN, CDR2 SVGIG, per germline (reference sequence). The CDR3 length is 14 residues. Trimming removed 7 bases from V and 5 bases from J, with 19 bases in between.

This chain joins TRBV30 and TRBJ1-4, with D unresolved. Germline CDR1 and CDR2: GTSNPN and SVGIG (reference sequence). The CDR3 has 16 amino acids. Trimming removed 2 bases from V and 8 bases from J, with 21 bases in between. The CDR3 loop is CAWSFDRELVVEKLFF. DNA for the CDR3: TGTGCCTGGAGTTTCGACCGGGAACTAGTAGTGGAAAAACTGTTTTTT.

The CDR3 bases are TGTGCCAGCTCACCACCGGGGGGCTACGAGCAGTACTTC. Amino acids: CASSPPGGYEQYF. J is TRBJ2-7 and V is TRBV18; maybe TRBD2 (6 bases). The V gene lost 0 bases and the J gene lost 3 bases, with 6 bases spanning the gap. The CDR3 sequence is 13 residues long. Germline loops: CDR1 KGHSH, CDR2 LQKENI.

This chain connects TRBV7-2 to TRBJ1-1; 9 bases match TRBD1. Germline CDR1 SGHTA, CDR2 FQGNSA. The CDR3 has 14 residues. After removal of 7 bases from V and 5 bases from J, the junction contained 8 bases not matched to a gene. CDR3 coding DNA: TGTGCCAGCAACCCTTGGACAGGGGAGACTGAAGCTTTCTTT. Encoded protein: CASNPWTGETEAFF.

The rearrangement uses TRBV6-5 and TRBJ2-2, with a tentative D call TRBD2 (5 bases). The CDR3 is 15 amino acids. V lost 4 bases and J 8 bases, leaving 17 bases between the germline ends. Germline V gives CDR1 MNHEY, CDR2 SVGAGI. The CDR3 DNA follows: TGTGCCAGCAGTTCCCTATCGGACTTAACTGGGGAGCTGTTTTTT. It specifies CASSSLSDLTGELFF.

The chain has TRBV19 and TRBJ2-3; D might be TRBD1 (5 bases). This CDR3 has 13 amino acids. In germline, CDR1 is LNHDA, CDR2 SQIVND (reference sequence). V lost 4 bases, J lost 7 bases, and 12 bases lay in between. In DNA form, the CDR3 reads TGTGCCAGTAGTAGTCAGGGTGAGAATACGCAGTATTTT. Its protein product is CASSSQGENTQYF.

This clone was observed once. This chain uses TRBV19 with TRBJ1-2; 7 positions match TRBD1. Per germline, CDR1 LNHDA and CDR2 SQIVND (reference sequence). J was trimmed by 4 bases and V by 6 bases; bases with no gene match: 5. The CDR3 runs to 13 residues. The CDR3 sequence is CASSRDRFYGYTF. DNA for the CDR3: TGTGCCAGTAGCCGGGACAGATTCTATGGCTACACCTTC.

This chain links TRBV7-8 with TRBJ1-1; possibly TRBD1 for D (6 bases). This CDR3 spans 16 amino acids. Trimming removed 1 base from V and 2 bases from J, with 14 bases in between. Germline assignment: CDR1 SGHVS and CDR2 FQNEAQ. The CDR3 sequence is CASSLDIRGTNTEAFF. The DNA for the CDR3 is TGTGCCAGCAGCTTAGACATCAGGGGAACCAACACTGAAGCTTTCTTT.